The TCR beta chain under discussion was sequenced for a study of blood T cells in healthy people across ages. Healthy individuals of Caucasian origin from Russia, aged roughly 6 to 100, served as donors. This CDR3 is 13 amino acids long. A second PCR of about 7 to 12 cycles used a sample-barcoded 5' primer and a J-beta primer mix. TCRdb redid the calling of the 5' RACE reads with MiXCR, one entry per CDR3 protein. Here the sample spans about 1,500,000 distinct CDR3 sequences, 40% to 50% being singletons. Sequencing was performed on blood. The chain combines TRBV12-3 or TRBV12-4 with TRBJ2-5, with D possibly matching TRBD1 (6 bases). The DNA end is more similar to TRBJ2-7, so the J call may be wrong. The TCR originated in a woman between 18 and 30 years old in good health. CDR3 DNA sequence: TGTGCCAGCAGGCCAACAGGGATTCACGAGCAGTACTTC. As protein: CASRPTGIHEQYF.